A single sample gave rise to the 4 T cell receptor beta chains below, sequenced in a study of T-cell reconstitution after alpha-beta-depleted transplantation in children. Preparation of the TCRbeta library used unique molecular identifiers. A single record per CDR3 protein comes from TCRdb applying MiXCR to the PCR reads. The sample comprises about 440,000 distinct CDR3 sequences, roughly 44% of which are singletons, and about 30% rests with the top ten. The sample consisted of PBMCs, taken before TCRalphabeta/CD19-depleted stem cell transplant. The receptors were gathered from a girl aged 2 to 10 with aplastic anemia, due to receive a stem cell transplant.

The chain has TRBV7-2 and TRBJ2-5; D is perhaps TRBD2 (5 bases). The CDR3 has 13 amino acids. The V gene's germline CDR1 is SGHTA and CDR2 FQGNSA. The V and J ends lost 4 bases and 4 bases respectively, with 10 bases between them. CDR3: CASSYGLGETQYF. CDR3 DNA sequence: TGTGCCAGCAGCTACGGACTCGGAGAGACCCAGTACTTC.

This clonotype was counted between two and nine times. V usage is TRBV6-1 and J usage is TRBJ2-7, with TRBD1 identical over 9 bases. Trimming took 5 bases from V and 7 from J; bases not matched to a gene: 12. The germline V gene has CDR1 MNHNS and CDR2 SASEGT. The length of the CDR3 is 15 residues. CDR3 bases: TGTGCCAGCAGTACCCCCCGGGACAGGGTATATGAGCAGTACTTC. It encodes CASSTPRDRVYEQYF.

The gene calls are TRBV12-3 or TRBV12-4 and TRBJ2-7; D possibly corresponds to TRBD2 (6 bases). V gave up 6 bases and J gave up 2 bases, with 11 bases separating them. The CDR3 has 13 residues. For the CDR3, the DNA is TGTGCCAGCAGGGGAGGCGATACCTACGAGCAGTACTTC. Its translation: CASRGGDTYEQYF.

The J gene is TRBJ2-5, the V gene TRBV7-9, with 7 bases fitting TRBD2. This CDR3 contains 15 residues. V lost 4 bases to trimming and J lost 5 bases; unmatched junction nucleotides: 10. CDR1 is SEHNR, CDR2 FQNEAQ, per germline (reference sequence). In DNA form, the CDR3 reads TGTGCCAGCAGCTCGAGCCTCGGGGGGTGGGAGACCCAGTACTTC. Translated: CASSSSLGGWETQYF.